Listed below are T cell receptor beta chains from one sample, sequenced in a study of Ad26.COV2.S vaccination and SARS-CoV-2 variants. Using immunoSEQ multiplex PCR, the repertoire was profiled, and TCRdb retains in-frame clones only, with some absent. The data contain about 500,000 clones, about nine tenths of them singletons. The specimen was peripheral blood, collected in a trial of Ad26.COV2.S vaccine versus placebo. The receptors derive from a person aged 18-65 years who received the Ad26.COV2.S COVID-19 vaccine or a placebo. Both conserved end residues are trimmed from each CDR3.

v_gene	j_gene	CDR3aa
TRBV19	TRBJ2-5	ASTDRAQETQY
TRBV6-5	TRBJ1-1	ASSPPTANTEAF
TRBV28	TRBJ1-1	ASSTSTFTEAF
TRBV6-5	TRBJ1-5	ASSKRVNQPQH
TRBV29-1	TRBJ2-1	SVESGGEYEQF
TRBV5-8	TRBJ2-2	ASSLGRTNTGELF
TRBV7-8	TRBJ2-7	ASSLDIPYEQY
TRBV29-1	TRBJ1-1	SAPSGAWRNTEAF
TRBV7-2	TRBJ2-3	ASSLVSGSSTDTQY
TRBV6-5	TRBJ2-1	ASSYFQREGDNEQF
TRBV28	TRBJ2-1	ASSFPSPSRYEQF
TRBV28	TRBJ2-7	ASSFSRDRGKEQY
TRBV7-2	TRBJ1-2	ASSQGSNYGYT
TRBV5-4	TRBJ2-5	ASSLDLAGGETQY
TRBV19	TRBJ1-4	ASSPAGTDLEKLF
TRBV1	TRBJ2-5	TSSLARRHQETQY
TRBV7-9	TRBJ1-4	ASSLVPGREKLF
TRBV14	TRBJ2-2	ASSQVRGGRNTGELF